This TCR beta chain originates from a study of T-cell reconstitution after alpha-beta-depleted transplantation in children. General study findings and limits: Newly produced T cells mostly accounted for T-cell counts and diversity one year post-transplant. For some patients, TCRbeta diversity was high at day 60 because of recipient T cells and thymic progenitors that survived. Reported findings indicate that, about two months after transplant, alpha-beta T cells came from several hundred expanded clones, which were derived from non-depleted graft cells.

This clonotype has a count of ten or more. The antigen is undetermined. A TCRbeta library incorporating unique molecular identifiers was prepared. Via MiXCR, TCRdb re-called the PCR reads, giving one row per CDR3 protein. The sample has about 7,200 distinct CDR3 sequences, approximately 5% seen once. The CDR3 length is 12 residues. Trimming shortened V by 3 bases and J by 9 bases, and 9 bases separated the two germline ends. J is TRBJ2-1 and V is TRBV12-3 or TRBV12-4, with D unresolved. Sequencing used PBMCs, mostly from graft donor cells, obtained 180 days after TCRalphabeta/CD19-depleted stem cell transplant. This clonotype was sampled from a child under two years old who had a stem cell transplant for acute myeloid leukemia, so the T cells may come from the graft donor. The CDR3 spells CASSFRRGEQFF. CDR3 nucleotide sequence: TGTGCCAGCAGTTTCCGGCGAGGTGAGCAGTTCTTC.